These T cell receptor beta chains were read from a single sample in a study of T cell clonotyping in hematopoietic cell transplantation. Measured with immunoSEQ multiplex PCR; TCRdb has only the in-frame clones, and not every one. In the table there are 30,000 to 40,000 clones, about 95% of which are singletons. The sequencing used peripheral blood mononuclear cells, collected before stem cell transplant. The receptors come from a man between 35 and 55 years old with chronic myeloid leukemia. Some clones in this sample may be carry-over from other donors' samples. The CDR3 runs from the conserved cysteine through the conserved F or W. A D gene is named only where the DNA matches it firmly. The size of a clone is reported for some rows only, either as once, few or many, or as a class for expanded clones.

DNA: TGTGCCAGCAGTCCTCGACTAGCGGGGACGTCCTACGAGCAGTACTTC; CDR3: CASSPRLAGTSYEQYF; V: TRBV28; size: NA; J: TRBJ2-7; D: TRBD2
DNA: TGTGCCAGCAGTCCGGACGGCCAATCACCCCTCCACTTT; CDR3: CASSPDGQSPLHF; V: TRBV6-4; size: once; J: TRBJ1-6; D: NA
DNA: TGTGCCAGCAGCCTACGTTCCACTGAAGCTTTCTTT; CDR3: CASSLRSTEAFF; V: TRBV28; size: NA; J: TRBJ1-1; D: NA
DNA: TGTGCCAGCAGTGACTCGGGGGAACAGCCCCAGCATTTT; CDR3: CASSDSGEQPQHF; V: TRBV6-4; size: NA; J: TRBJ1-5; D: NA
DNA: TGTGCCAGCCGATCCCCTCGGGGGGCCGCCAAAAACATTCAGTACTTC; CDR3: CASRSPRGAAKNIQYF; V: TRBV28; size: NA; J: TRBJ2-4; D: NA
DNA: TGTGCCAGCAGCCCAACTTTAGTGAACACTGAAGCTTTCTTT; CDR3: CASSPTLVNTEAFF; V: TRBV6-6; size: NA; J: TRBJ1-1; D: NA
DNA: TGTGCCAGCAGCTCCGACAGGGAACGGGCCGGGGAGCTGTTTTTT; CDR3: CASSSDRERAGELFF; V: TRBV5-4; size: NA; J: TRBJ2-2; D: TRBD1
DNA: TGCGCCAGCAGCCAAGATACCCAGGGAAACACCATATATTTT; CDR3: CASSQDTQGNTIYF; V: TRBV4-3; size: NA; J: TRBJ1-3; D: NA
DNA: TGCGCCAGCAGCTTGGTGTCCTTGAACACTGAAGCTTTCTTT; CDR3: CASSLVSLNTEAFF; V: TRBV5-1; size: NA; J: TRBJ1-1; D: NA
DNA: TGCGCCAGCAGCCAAGCTAAAACAGTCAGAAGCTACGAGCAGTACTTC; CDR3: CASSQAKTVRSYEQYF; V: TRBV4-1; size: NA; J: TRBJ2-7; D: NA
DNA: TGTGCCAGCAGTCTCGGAGGGGGCCTGAACACTGAAGCTTTCTTT; CDR3: CASSLGGGLNTEAFF; V: TRBV5-6; size: NA; J: TRBJ1-1; D: TRBD1
DNA: TGTGCCAGCAGCTTGTTGACTGAACTGGACACTGAAGCTTTCTTT; CDR3: CASSLLTELDTEAFF; V: TRBV5-4; size: NA; J: TRBJ1-1; D: NA
DNA: TGTGCCAGCAGCTTAATCGGGGGGACAACGAACACTGAAGCTTTCTTT; CDR3: CASSLIGGTTNTEAFF; V: TRBV7-3; size: NA; J: TRBJ1-1; D: NA
DNA: TGTGCCAGCAGCGTAGAGACAGGGGGCGGGGAGACCCAGTACTTC; CDR3: CASSVETGGGETQYF; V: TRBV9; size: once; J: TRBJ2-5; D: TRBD1
DNA: TGTGCCAGCAGCTTAGTAGGGGACGATCAAGAGACCCAGTACTTC; CDR3: CASSLVGDDQETQYF; V: TRBV7-7; size: NA; J: TRBJ2-5; D: NA
DNA: TGTGCCAGTAGTATAGCCTTCCCCGACAGGAGAATTGGCTACACCTTC; CDR3: CASSIAFPDRRIGYTF; V: TRBV19; size: NA; J: TRBJ1-2; D: NA
DNA: TGTGCCAGCAGGTCGGGAATGAACACTGAAGCTTTCTTT; CDR3: CASRSGMNTEAFF; V: TRBV2; size: NA; J: TRBJ1-1; D: NA
DNA: TGTGCCAGCACCTCAGGCGTGAACACTGAAGCTTTCTTT; CDR3: CASTSGVNTEAFF; V: TRBV6-5; size: NA; J: TRBJ1-1; D: NA
DNA: TGTGCCAGCAGTGGATTGGAACTGTTTTTT; CDR3: CASSGLELFF; V: TRBV2; size: NA; J: TRBJ1-4; D: NA
DNA: TGTGCCAGCTCACCTTATGGACACTCGAACACTGAAGCTTTCTTT; CDR3: CASSPYGHSNTEAFF; V: TRBV18; size: once; J: TRBJ1-1; D: NA
DNA: TGTGCCAGCGGTCCGCCTTGGGGTAGCGGAGGCACAGATACGCAGTATTTT; CDR3: CASGPPWGSGGTDTQYF; V: TRBV5-5; size: NA; J: TRBJ2-3; D: NA
DNA: TGTGCCAGCAGCGGACTCCGGAACACTGAAGCTTTCTTT; CDR3: CASSGLRNTEAFF; V: TRBV5-6; size: NA; J: TRBJ1-1; D: NA
DNA: TGTGCCAGCAGTGAAGGGAGGGCAGCTTTCTTT; CDR3: CASSEGRAAFF; V: TRBV2; size: once; J: TRBJ1-1; D: NA
DNA: TGTGCCTGGACCCCTAGGGACAGGTTGAATGAGCAGTTCTTC; CDR3: CAWTPRDRLNEQFF; V: TRBV30; size: NA; J: TRBJ2-1; D: TRBD1
DNA: TGTGCCAGCAGCGCCCAGGGAAGCAATCAGCCCCAGCATTTT; CDR3: CASSAQGSNQPQHF; V: TRBV9; size: NA; J: TRBJ1-5; D: NA
DNA: TGTGCCAGTAGTATTGGGCAGTCGAACATTCAGTACTTC; CDR3: CASSIGQSNIQYF; V: TRBV19; size: NA; J: TRBJ2-4; D: NA
DNA: TGTGCCAGCAACTTGGCCACAGATACGCAGTATTTT; CDR3: CASNLATDTQYF; V: TRBV2; size: NA; J: TRBJ2-3; D: NA